This is a list of T cell receptor beta chains from one sample in a study of T cell responses to AZD1222 COVID-19 vaccine. Data came from immunoSEQ multiplex PCR; TCRdb stores just in-frame clones and leaves some out. The sample comprises roughly 98,000 clones, about 88% of which are singletons, and about 16% rests with the top ten. Material: peripheral blood, obtained 28 days after the second AZD1222 dose. These receptors were obtained from an adult who received the AZD1222 COVID-19 vaccine. Both conserved end residues are part of each CDR3. A D gene is named only where the DNA matches it firmly. Not every row has a clone size; where given, it reads once, few, many or a size class.

size	V	J	D	CDR3	DNA
.	TRBV29-1	TRBJ2-7	.	CSVEDEGGYEQYF	TGCAGCGTTGAAGATGAAGGAGGCTACGAGCAGTACTTC
.	TRBV7-3	TRBJ2-1	TRBD2	CASSLSSPLAGGSNEQFF	TGTGCCAGCAGCTTATCTTCCCCACTCGCGGGAGGCTCTAATGAGCAGTTCTTC
.	TRBV23-1	TRBJ1-6	.	CASNPHLHF	TGCGCCAGCAATCCCCACCTCCACTTT
.	TRBV6-5	TRBJ1-6	TRBD1	CASRRPGQGNSPLHF	TGTGCCAGCAGACGACCGGGACAGGGGAATTCACCCCTCCACTTT
.	TRBV10-1	TRBJ1-6	.	CASSEYDGNSPLHF	TGCGCCAGCAGTGAGTACGACGGAAATTCACCCCTCCACTTT
.	TRBV18	TRBJ2-1	.	CASSPAGTVPYNEQFF	TGTGCCAGCTCACCAGCGGGGACGGTACCCTACAATGAGCAGTTCTTC
.	TRBV9	TRBJ1-3	.	CASSPGTSGNTIYF	TGTGCCAGCAGCCCCGGGACATCTGGAAACACCATATATTTT
.	TRBV5-1	TRBJ1-1	.	CASSLDMNTEAFF	TGCGCCAGCAGCTTGGATATGAACACTGAAGCTTTCTTT
.	TRBV28	TRBJ2-1	.	CASSSRDLANHYNEQFF	TGTGCCAGCAGTTCCAGGGACCTAGCGAACCATTACAATGAGCAGTTCTTC
.	TRBV30	TRBJ1-4	.	CAWSPGRGGPEKLFF	TGTGCCTGGAGTCCGGGGCGTGGGGGACCTGAAAAACTGTTTTTT
.	TRBV2	TRBJ2-7	TRBD2	CASREGLAGEDYEQYF	TGTGCCAGCAGGGAGGGACTAGCGGGAGAAGACTACGAGCAGTACTTC
.	TRBV19	TRBJ1-2	.	CASMRRGGSYGYTF	TGTGCCAGTATGCGGCGGGGGGGCAGCTATGGCTACACCTTC
.	TRBV30	TRBJ2-7	TRBD1	CAGTGGSYEQYF	TGTGCCGGGACAGGGGGGTCCTACGAGCAGTACTTC
.	TRBV18	TRBJ2-7	TRBD2	CASSPSTSGTTYEQYF	TGTGCCAGCTCACCATCAACTAGCGGGACGACCTACGAGCAGTACTTC
.	TRBV28	TRBJ1-1	TRBD1	CASTGGAGGNVIAFF	TGTGCCAGCACCGGGGGGGCAGGGGGAAATGTTATAGCTTTCTTT
.	TRBV19	TRBJ2-7	.	CASIGGTYEQYF	TGTGCCAGTATCGGAGGAACCTACGAGCAGTACTTC
.	TRBV27	TRBJ1-1	.	CASSLDSIEAFF	TGTGCCAGCAGCCTAGACTCAATTGAAGCTTTCTTT
.	TRBV3-1/TRBV3-2	TRBJ2-5	.	CASSLTPLSETQYF	TGTGCCAGCAGCCTGACTCCGCTTAGTGAGACCCAGTACTTC
.	TRBV6-2/TRBV6-3	TRBJ2-7	.	CASSPRPSGIAPYEQYF	TGTGCCAGCAGTCCCCGACCCTCGGGGATCGCGCCCTACGAGCAGTACTTC
.	TRBV29-1	TRBJ2-7	TRBD1	CSGGQGGGGEQYF	TGCAGCGGAGGACAGGGGGGAGGAGGCGAGCAGTACTTC
.	TRBV3-1/TRBV3-2	TRBJ2-3	.	CASSQGDTQYF	TGTGCCAGCAGCCAGGGAGATACGCAGTATTTT
.	TRBV5-1	TRBJ2-5	.	CASSRWETQYF	TGCGCCAGCAGCCGGTGGGAGACCCAGTACTTC
.	TRBV9	TRBJ1-2	TRBD1	CASSGSRDRGWGYTF	TGTGCCAGCAGTGGATCCCGGGACAGGGGCTGGGGCTACACCTTC
.	TRBV2	TRBJ1-5	.	CASSVDSSNQPQHF	TGTGCCAGCAGTGTTGACAGCAGCAATCAGCCCCAGCATTTT
.	TRBV11-1	TRBJ2-5	TRBD1	CASSPNRDSQETQYF	TGTGCCAGCAGCCCTAACCGGGACAGCCAAGAGACCCAGTACTTC
.	TRBV5-1	TRBJ1-4	TRBD1	CASSLGQGNEKLFF	TGCGCCAGCAGCTTGGGACAGGGTAATGAAAAACTGTTTTTT
.	TRBV5-5	TRBJ2-4	.	CASSGVAKNIQYF	TGTGCCAGCAGTGGGGTAGCCAAAAACATTCAGTACTTC
.	TRBV20-1	TRBJ2-5	.	CSAALLGAQYF	TGCAGTGCTGCCCTCCTCGGCGCCCAGTACTTC
.	TRBV7-3	TRBJ2-1	TRBD2	CASSLVLAGANEQFF	TGTGCCAGCAGCTTAGTACTAGCGGGAGCCAATGAGCAGTTCTTC
.	TRBV5-4	TRBJ2-4	TRBD1	CASSLGGGVERNIQYF	TGTGCCAGCAGCTTGGGAGGGGGCGTCGAGAGGAACATTCAGTACTTC
.	TRBV5-1	TRBJ2-6	.	CASSLVVSGANVLTF	TGCGCCAGCAGCTTGGTAGTATCTGGGGCCAACGTCCTGACTTTC
few	TRBV3-1/TRBV3-2	TRBJ1-2	.	CASSQDLSESTF	TGTGCCAGCAGCCAAGATCTAAGCGAGTCCACCTTC
once	TRBV5-1	TRBJ1-4	.	CASSPLSSTNEKLFF	TGCGCCAGCAGCCCACTCTCGTCAACTAATGAAAAACTGTTTTTT
.	TRBV7-9	TRBJ1-1	.	CASSLQGREGTEAFF	TGTGCCAGCAGCTTACAGGGAAGGGAAGGCACTGAAGCTTTCTTT
.	TRBV18	TRBJ2-5	TRBD1	CASSPRQGPQETQYF	TGTGCCAGCTCACCAAGACAGGGGCCCCAAGAGACCCAGTACTTC
.	TRBV2	TRBJ2-1	.	CASSIRFSGLKNYNEQFF	TGTGCCAGCAGTATCAGATTCTCCGGTCTGAAAAACTACAATGAGCAGTTCTTC
.	TRBV5-5	TRBJ1-1	.	CASSLADRLGGTEAFF	TGTGCCAGCAGCTTGGCTGACAGGTTGGGGGGAACTGAAGCTTTCTTT
.	TRBV30	TRBJ2-3	TRBD1	CACSTTGTDTQYF	TGTGCCTGTAGCACGACAGGGACAGATACGCAGTATTTT
.	TRBV7-9	TRBJ1-6	.	CASSLTDSPLHF	TGTGCCAGCAGCTTAACGGATTCACCCCTCCACTTT
.	TRBV19	TRBJ1-1	.	CASSTALNTEAFF	TGTGCCAGTTCGACAGCCTTGAACACTGAAGCTTTCTTT